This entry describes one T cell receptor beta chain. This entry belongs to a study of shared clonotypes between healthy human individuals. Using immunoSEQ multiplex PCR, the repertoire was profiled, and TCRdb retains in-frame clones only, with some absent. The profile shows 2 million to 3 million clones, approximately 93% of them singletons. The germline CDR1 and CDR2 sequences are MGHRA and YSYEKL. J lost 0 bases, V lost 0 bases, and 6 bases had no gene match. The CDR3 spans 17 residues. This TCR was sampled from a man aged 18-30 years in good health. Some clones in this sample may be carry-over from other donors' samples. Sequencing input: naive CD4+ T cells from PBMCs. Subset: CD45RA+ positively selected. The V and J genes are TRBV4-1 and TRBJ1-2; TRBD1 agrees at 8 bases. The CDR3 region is CASSQERTGKSNYGYTF. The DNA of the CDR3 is TGCGCCAGCAGCCAAGAGAGGACAGGGAAGTCTAACTATGGCTACACCTTC.